The sequence of this T cell receptor (beta chain) was determined in a study of cytomegalovirus exposure and HLA in healthy donors. Participants comprised healthy donors of bone marrow. Points on this clone: What it binds is unknown.

Amplification used 60 Vbeta primers and 13 Jbeta primers. Only in-frame clones appear in the TCRdb table, and some are missing; sequencing was by immunoSEQ multiplex PCR. The sample holds roughly 80,000 clones; around 60% are singletons and the top ten take roughly 4.5%. Study results and limitations: Reported results showed that the classifier diagnosed cytomegalovirus status with high specificity and sensitivity. Most CMV-associated TCR beta chains were later found to appear HLA-restricted.

Germline V gene data show CDR1 as LNHNV and CDR2 as YYDKDF (reference sequence). V gave up 0 bases and J gave up 0 bases, with 11 bases separating them. CDR3 length: 16 residues. This chain joins TRBV15 and TRBJ1-2; possibly TRBD1 for D (6 bases). Sequencing used PBMCs. The sequence came from a male donor in good health and CMV-seropositive. The CDR3 DNA sequence: TGTGCCACCAGCAGAGATCAGGGGAGGGCTAACTATGGCTACACCTTC. Translation: CATSRDQGRANYGYTF.